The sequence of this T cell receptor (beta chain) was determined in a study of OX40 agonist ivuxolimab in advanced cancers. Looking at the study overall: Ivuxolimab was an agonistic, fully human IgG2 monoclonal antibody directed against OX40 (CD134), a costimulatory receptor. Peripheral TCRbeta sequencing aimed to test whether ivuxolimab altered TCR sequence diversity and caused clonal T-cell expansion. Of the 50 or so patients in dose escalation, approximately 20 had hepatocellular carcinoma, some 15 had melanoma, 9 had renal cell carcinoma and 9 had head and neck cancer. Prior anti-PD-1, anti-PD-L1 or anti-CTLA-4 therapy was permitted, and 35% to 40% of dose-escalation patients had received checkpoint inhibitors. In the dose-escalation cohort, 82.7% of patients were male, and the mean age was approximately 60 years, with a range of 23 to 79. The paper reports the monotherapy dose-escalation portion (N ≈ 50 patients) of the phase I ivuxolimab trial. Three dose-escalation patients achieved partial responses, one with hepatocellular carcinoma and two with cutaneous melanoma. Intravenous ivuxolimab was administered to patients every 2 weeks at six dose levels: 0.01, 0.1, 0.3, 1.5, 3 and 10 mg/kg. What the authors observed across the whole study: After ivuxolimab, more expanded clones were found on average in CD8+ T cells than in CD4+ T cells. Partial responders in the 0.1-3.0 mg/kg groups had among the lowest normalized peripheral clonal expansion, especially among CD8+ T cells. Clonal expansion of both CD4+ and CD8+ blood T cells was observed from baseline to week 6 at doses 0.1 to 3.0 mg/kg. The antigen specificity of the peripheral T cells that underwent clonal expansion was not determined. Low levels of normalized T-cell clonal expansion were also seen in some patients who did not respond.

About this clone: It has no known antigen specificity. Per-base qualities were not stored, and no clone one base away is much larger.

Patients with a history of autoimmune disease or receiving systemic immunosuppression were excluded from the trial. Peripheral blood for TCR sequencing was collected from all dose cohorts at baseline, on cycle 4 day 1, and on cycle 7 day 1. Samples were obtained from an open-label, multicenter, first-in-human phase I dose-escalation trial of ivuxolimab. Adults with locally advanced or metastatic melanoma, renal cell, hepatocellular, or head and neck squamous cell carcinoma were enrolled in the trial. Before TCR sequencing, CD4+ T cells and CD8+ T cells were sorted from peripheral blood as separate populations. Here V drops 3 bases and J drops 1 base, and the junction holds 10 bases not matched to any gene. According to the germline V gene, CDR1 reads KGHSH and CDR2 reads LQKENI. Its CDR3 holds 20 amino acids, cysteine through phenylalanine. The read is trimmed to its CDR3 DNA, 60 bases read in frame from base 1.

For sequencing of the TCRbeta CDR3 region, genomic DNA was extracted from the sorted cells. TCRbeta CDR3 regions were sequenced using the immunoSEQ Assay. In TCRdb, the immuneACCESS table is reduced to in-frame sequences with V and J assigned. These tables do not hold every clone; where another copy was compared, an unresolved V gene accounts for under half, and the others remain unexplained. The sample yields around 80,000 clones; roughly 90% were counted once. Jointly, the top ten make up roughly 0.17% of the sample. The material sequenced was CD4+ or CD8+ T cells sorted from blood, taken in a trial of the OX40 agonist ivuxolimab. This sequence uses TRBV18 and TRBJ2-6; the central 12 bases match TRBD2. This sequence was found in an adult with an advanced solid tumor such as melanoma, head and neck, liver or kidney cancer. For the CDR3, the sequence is CASSPIGLAGRVSGANVLTF. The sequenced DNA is TGTGCCAGCTCACCGATCGGACTAGCGGGGAGGGTATCTGGGGCCAACGTCCTGACTTTC. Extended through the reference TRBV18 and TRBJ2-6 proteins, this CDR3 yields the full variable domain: NAGVMQNPRHLVRRRGQEARLRCSPMKGHSHVYWYRQLPEEGLKFMVYLQKENIIDESGMPKERFSAEFPKEGPSILRIQQVVRGDSAAYFCASSPIGLAGRVSGANVLTFGAGSRLTVL.